Following are 27 T cell receptor beta chains from one sample sequenced in a study of T cell repertoires in cytomegalovirus infection. The antigens of these receptors remain unknown. TCRdb ran MiXCR on the reads and lists one entry per CDR3 protein. The sample includes 310,000 or so distinct CDR3 sequences, roughly 25% of them seen just once. The sample here was cultured PBMCs, taken from culture after CMV antigen stimulation. These receptors all stem from a human donor in good health (CMV status not recorded). Some clones in this sample may be carry-over from other donors' samples.

This clonotype was counted only a few times. This chain links TRBV12-3 or TRBV12-4 with TRBJ1-2; D remains unclear. Trimming pared 0 bases from V and 3 bases from J, leaving 5 bases between. This CDR3 spans 13 amino acids. The CDR3 reads CASSLADDYGYTF. The CDR3 nucleotides are TGTGCCAGCAGTTTAGCCGACGACTATGGCTACACCTTC.

V usage is TRBV18 and J usage is TRBJ2-2; 8 bases align to TRBD1. The germline V gene has CDR1 KGHSH and CDR2 LQKENI. The CDR3 totals 13 residues. CDR3 loop: CAGQALNTGELFF. CDR3 DNA: TGTGCGGGACAGGCCCTGAACACCGGGGAGCTGTTTTTT.

This clonotype was picked up many times. V and J are TRBV7-2 and TRBJ1-2; D is perhaps TRBD1 (6 bases). The CDR3 runs 15 residues. The V and J ends lost 5 bases and 2 bases respectively, with 15 bases between them. Germline CDR1 reads SGHTA; CDR2 reads FQGNSA. The CDR3 nucleotides read TGTGCCAGCAGCCGCTCACTAGACAGGAACTATGGCTACACCTTC. This gives the protein CASSRSLDRNYGYTF.

This clonotype was counted a few times. The chain combines TRBV6-2 or TRBV6-3 with TRBJ1-5; D call uncertain. Germline V gene lookup returns CDR1 MNHEY and CDR2 SVGEGT. Trimming removed 5 bases from V and 6 bases from J, with 5 bases in between. The CDR3 runs to 11 residues. Written as DNA, the CDR3 is TGTGCCAGCAGTCCCGGTCAGCCCCAGCATTTT. It yields the protein CASSPGQPQHF.

The chain uses TRBV4-3 and TRBJ2-1; 11 positions agree with TRBD2. CDR1 and CDR2 (germline): LGHNA, YSLEER. This CDR3 spans 17 amino acids. V trimming: 0 bases; J trimming: 7 bases; junction bases outside the gene matches: 8. CDR3 in DNA: TGCGCCAGCAGCCAAGAGGGGCTAGCGGGAGGCGGAAATGAGCAGTTCTTC. Amino acid sequence: CASSQEGLAGGGNEQFF.

The rearrangement links TRBV11-3 to TRBJ1-3; 7 bases map to TRBD1. This CDR3 is built from 15 residues. Trimming took 5 bases from V and 0 from J; bases not matched to a gene: 4. Germline V CDR1 and CDR2: SGHNT, YENEEA. In nucleotides, the CDR3 is TGTGCCAGCAGCACCTGGGACAGCTCTGGAAACACCATATATTTT. Translated, it gives CASSTWDSSGNTIYF. Based on the CDR3 plus reference TRBV11-3 and TRBJ1-3, the full variable domain is EAGVVQSPRYKIIEKKQPVAFWCNPISGHNTLYWYLQNLGQGPELLIRYENEEAVDDSQLPKDRFSAERLKGVDSTLKIQPAELGDSAVYLCASSTWDSSGNTIYFGEGSWLTVV.

This chain links TRBV12-3 or TRBV12-4 with TRBJ1-1; 9 bases agree with TRBD1. J lost 3 bases, V lost 5 bases, and 7 bases had no gene match. There are 15 residues in the CDR3. The DNA of the CDR3 is TGTGCCAGCAGTGGCTGGACAGGGGCGTACACTGAAGCTTTCTTT. Amino acids: CASSGWTGAYTEAFF.

A few counts support this clonotype. This chain links TRBV28 with TRBJ1-2; 7 bases agree with TRBD1. J was trimmed by 7 bases and V by 5 bases; bases with no gene match: 4. The CDR3 runs 12 residues. Germline loops: CDR1 MDHEN, CDR2 SYDVKM. This CDR3 reads CASSTGVGGYTF. The CDR3 DNA reads as TGTGCCAGCAGTACAGGGGTCGGTGGCTACACCTTC.

This sequence joins TRBV28 and TRBJ2-3; possibly TRBD1 or TRBD2 for D (6 bases each). Germline assignment: CDR1 MDHEN and CDR2 SYDVKM. CDR3 length: 14 amino acids. Trimming cost V 5 bases and J 9 bases, with 18 bases left between them. CDR3 region: CASSGGPARETQYF. CDR3 DNA sequence: TGTGCCAGCAGTGGGGGCCCTGCACGGGAGACGCAGTATTTT.

The rearrangement joins TRBV5-1 to TRBJ2-1; 8 positions match TRBD2. Germline trimming cut 1 base from V and 9 bases from J; bases unmatched to any gene: 6. CDR1 is SGHRS and CDR2 is YFSETQ in the germline V gene. This CDR3 region has 14 residues. The CDR3 nucleotides read TGCGCCAGCAGCTTGTCGACGGGAGGGGGTGAGCAGTTCTTC. It codes for CASSLSTGGGEQFF.

This clonotype occurred a few times. V is TRBV6-2 or TRBV6-3 and J is TRBJ2-5; TRBD2 is a possible D gene (6 bases). Trimming stripped 6 bases from V and 5 bases from J, with 16 bases between. CDR3 length: 14 residues. Germline lookup yields CDR1 MNHEY and CDR2 SVGEGT. CDR3: CASRGTGTAETQYF. The CDR3 DNA is TGTGCCAGCAGGGGGACCGGGACTGCGGAGACCCAGTACTTC.

J is TRBJ2-7 and V is TRBV13; no clear D gene. V shed 4 bases and J shed 3 bases, with 7 bases lying between them. This CDR3 region has 12 residues. CDR1 is PRHDT and CDR2 is FYEKMQ in the germline V gene (reference sequence). The CDR3 DNA follows: TGTGCCAGCAGCTCCTATCACTACGAGCAGTACTTC. Protein: CASSSYHYEQYF.

In this sample, this clonotype turned up a few times. The rearrangement links TRBV12-3 or TRBV12-4 to TRBJ2-3; 7 bases line up with TRBD1. Trimming took 5 bases from V and 6 from J; bases not matched to a gene: 5. The CDR3 is made up of 13 amino acids. The CDR3 coding sequence is TGTGCCAGCAGTAACAGGGGCTGGGATACGCAGTATTTT. Protein: CASSNRGWDTQYF.

The chain employs TRBV7-2 and TRBJ1-4; perhaps TRBD1 as D (5 bases). CDR1 SGHTA and CDR2 FQGNSA come from the germline V gene. There are 14 residues in the CDR3. The V gene lost 2 bases and the J gene lost 8 bases, with 12 bases spanning the gap. The CDR3 protein is CASSLLRGGEKLFF. The DNA of the CDR3 is TGTGCCAGCAGCTTATTGAGGGGAGGAGAAAAACTGTTTTTT.

This chain joins TRBV30 and TRBJ1-5, with D possibly TRBD1 on 5 matching bases. Germline V gene sequence: CDR1 GTSNPN, CDR2 SVGIG (reference sequence). The CDR3 spans 14 residues. The V gene lost 3 bases and the J gene lost 1 base, with 10 bases spanning the gap. The chain's CDR3 is CAWRGRVSNQPQHF. CDR3 nucleotides: TGTGCCTGGAGGGGGCGGGTAAGCAATCAGCCCCAGCATTTT.

The J gene is TRBJ2-7, the V gene TRBV29-1; D may match TRBD1 or TRBD2 (5 bases each). V shed 3 bases and J shed 3 bases, with 18 bases lying between them. The CDR3 runs 15 residues. CDR1 is SQVTM and CDR2 is ANQGSEA in the germline V gene. CDR3 in amino acids: CSVEWTSGTVYEQYF. CDR3 sequence (DNA): TGCAGCGTTGAGTGGACATCCGGGACCGTCTACGAGCAGTACTTC.

In this sample, this clonotype turned up a few times. The CDR3 loop reads CASSPTRDRVYEQYF. The CDR3 DNA sequence: TGTGCCAGCAGTCCTACCCGGGACAGGGTCTACGAGCAGTACTTC. The chain joins TRBV5-5 to TRBJ2-7; 9 nucleotides agree with TRBD1. V was pared by 5 bases and J by 3 bases, with 9 bases of the junction left unmatched. Germline lookup yields CDR1 SGHKS and CDR2 YYEKEE (reference sequence). The length of the CDR3 is 15 residues.

The V gene is TRBV12-3 or TRBV12-4, the J gene TRBJ2-5; possibly TRBD1 for D (6 bases). The CDR3 is 13 amino acids. Trimming left V 7 bases short and J 5 bases short, with 14 bases between. The CDR3, as DNA: TGTGCCAGCAACCGGGGCCAGGGGGAGACCCAGTACTTC. This encodes CASNRGQGETQYF.

This chain uses TRBV6-6 with TRBJ2-5; 14 nucleotides align to TRBD2. Germline V gene lookup returns CDR1 MNHNY and CDR2 SVGAGI (reference sequence). The CDR3 contains 16 residues. J gave up 5 bases and V 4 bases, and 6 bases lay outside the gene matches. CDR3 nucleotides: TGTGCCAGCAGTTTTCCGACTAGCGGGAGGGTGGAGACCCAGTACTTC. It is translated as CASSFPTSGRVETQYF.

This chain links TRBV5-4 with TRBJ2-2, with D possibly being TRBD1 (6 bases). V lost 2 bases, J lost 4 bases, and 12 bases lay in between. CDR3 length: 15 residues. Germline CDR1 is SGHNT and CDR2 is YYREEE (reference sequence). CDR3 nucleotide sequence: TGTGCCAGCAGCTTCAGGGGTGCGGGCACCGGGGAGCTGTTTTTT. Its translation: CASSFRGAGTGELFF.

The chain employs TRBV6-5 and TRBJ1-3; maybe TRBD1 (5 bases). With 5 bases removed from V and 4 bases from J, the gap between germline ends came to 18 bases. This CDR3 is built from 16 residues. Germline V CDR1 and CDR2: MNHEY, SVGAGI. CDR3 sequence reads: CASSVTLQGAGNTIYF. DNA for the CDR3: TGTGCCAGCAGTGTAACTCTCCAGGGAGCAGGAAACACCATATATTTT.

In its sample, this clonotype was seen a few times. Here the CDR3 DNA reads TGTGCCAGCACTCCCTTCTCTGGGGCCAACGTCCTGACTTTC. Translated: CASTPFSGANVLTF. This chain joins TRBV6-2 or TRBV6-3 and TRBJ2-6; D uncertain. The CDR3 spans 14 residues. The germline gives CDR1 MNHEY, CDR2 SVGEGT. Trimming took off 7 bases at V and 0 bases at J, with 7 bases between the two ends.

There are a few counts of this clonotype. This chain connects TRBV5-1 to TRBJ2-3; TRBD1 or TRBD2 may be the D gene (5 bases each). V lost 2 bases and J 6 bases, leaving 10 bases between the germline ends. This CDR3 has 13 residues. Germline V lookup: CDR1 SGHRS, CDR2 YFSETQ. Written as DNA, the CDR3 is TGCGCCAGCAGCTTTCAGGGAGAGGATACGCAGTATTTT. Translated, it gives CASSFQGEDTQYF.

V usage is TRBV7-9 and J usage is TRBJ1-1, with D maybe TRBD1 (5 bases). Germline assignment: CDR1 SEHNR and CDR2 FQNEAQ (reference sequence). V was cut by 7 bases and J by 4 bases, with 13 bases left in between. The CDR3 contains 13 residues. The CDR3 DNA reads as TGTGCCAGCAACTTTGGGGGGGGCACTGAAGCTTTCTTT. It translates to CASNFGGGTEAFF.

The V call is TRBV12-3 or TRBV12-4, the J call TRBJ2-7; D is perhaps TRBD2 (5 bases). Trimming left V 3 bases short and J 9 bases short, with 12 bases between. This CDR3 has 12 residues. The DNA of the CDR3 is TGTGCCAGCAGTTTTCAGGACGCGGGGCAGTACTTC. Residues: CASSFQDAGQYF.

The rearrangement uses TRBV27 and TRBJ2-4; D is possibly TRBD1 or TRBD2 (5 bases each). Germline assignment: CDR1 MNHEY and CDR2 SMNVEV (reference sequence). V gave up 2 bases and J gave up 3 bases, with 14 bases separating them. The CDR3 is made up of 16 amino acids. CDR3 sequence: CASSLPPGPGKNIQYF. Written as DNA, the CDR3 is TGTGCCAGCAGTTTACCGCCGGGACCAGGCAAAAACATTCAGTACTTC.

The chain is built from TRBV2 and TRBJ2-2; 11 nucleotides agree with TRBD2. Germline V gives CDR1 SNHLY, CDR2 FYNNEI. This CDR3 has 15 amino acids. V shed 6 bases and J 1 base; nucleotides not matched to a gene: 1. CDR3 protein: CASRGLAGNTGELFF. As DNA, the CDR3 is TGTGCCAGCAGAGGACTAGCGGGGAACACCGGGGAGCTGTTTTTT.